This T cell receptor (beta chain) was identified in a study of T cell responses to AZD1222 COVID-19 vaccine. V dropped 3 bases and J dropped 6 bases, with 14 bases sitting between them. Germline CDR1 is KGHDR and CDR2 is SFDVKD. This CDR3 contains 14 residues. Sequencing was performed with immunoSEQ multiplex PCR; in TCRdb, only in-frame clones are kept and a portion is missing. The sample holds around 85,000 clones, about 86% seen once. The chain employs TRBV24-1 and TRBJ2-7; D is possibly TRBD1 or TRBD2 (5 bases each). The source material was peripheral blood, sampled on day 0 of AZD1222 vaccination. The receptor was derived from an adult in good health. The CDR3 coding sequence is TGTGCCACCAGTGATGGGGACGTACCGCCCGAGCAGTACTTC. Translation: CATSDGDVPPEQYF.